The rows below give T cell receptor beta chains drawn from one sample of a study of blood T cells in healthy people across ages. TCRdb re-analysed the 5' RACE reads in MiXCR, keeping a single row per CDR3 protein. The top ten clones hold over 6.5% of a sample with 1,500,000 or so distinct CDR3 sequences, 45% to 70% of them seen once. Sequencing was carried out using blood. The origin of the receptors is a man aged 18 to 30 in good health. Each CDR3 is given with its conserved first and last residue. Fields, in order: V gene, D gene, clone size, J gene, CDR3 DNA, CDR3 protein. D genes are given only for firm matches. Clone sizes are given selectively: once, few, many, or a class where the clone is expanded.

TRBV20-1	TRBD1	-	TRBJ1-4	TGCAGTGCTCGGGACAGGGGGGGTGATAATGAAAAACTGTTTTTT	CSARDRGGDNEKLFF
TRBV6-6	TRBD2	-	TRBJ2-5	TGTGCCAGCAGCTCTGGGGGAGGGGTCGGTAGGGAAGAGACCCAGTACTTC	CASSSGGGVGREETQYF
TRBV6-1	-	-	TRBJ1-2	TGTGCCAGCAGTGAATGGCAGGGTGATGGCTACACCTTC	CASSEWQGDGYTF
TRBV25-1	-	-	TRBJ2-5	TGTGCCAGCAGTGAATATGGCAGGGCCCAAGAGACCCAGTACTTC	CASSEYGRAQETQYF
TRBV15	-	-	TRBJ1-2	TGTGCCACCAGCAGAGGCTCCACCGGGAGTTGGGATGGCTACACCTTC	CATSRGSTGSWDGYTF
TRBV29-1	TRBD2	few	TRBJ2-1	TGCAGCGCCCCGAAAGGCAGCGGGGGAACCTACAATGAGCAGTTCTTC	CSAPKGSGGTYNEQFF
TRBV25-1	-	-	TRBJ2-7	TGTGCCAGCAGTGAGGTCACCGGACAGCCCTACGAGCAGTACTTC	CASSEVTGQPYEQYF
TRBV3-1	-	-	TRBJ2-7	TGTGCCAGCAGCTTCGGACTTGGAAACTACGAGCAGTACTTC	CASSFGLGNYEQYF
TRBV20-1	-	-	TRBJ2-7	TGCAGCGTTCACGGAGGGGGGTACAATGAGCAGTACTTC	CSVHGGGYNEQYF
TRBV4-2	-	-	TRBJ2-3	TGTGCCAGCAGCCAAGACCAAGGACTCACAGATACGCAGTATTTT	CASSQDQGLTDTQYF
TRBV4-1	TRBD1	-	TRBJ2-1	TGCGCCAGTAGCCAAGACCGGGACAGGGTCCTCAATGAGCAGTTCTTC	CASSQDRDRVLNEQFF